One and the same sample provided the 22 T cell receptor beta chains below, sequenced in a study of beta chain features in type 1 diabetes. Reverse transcription of all isolated RNA meant that expressed TCRB transcripts were sequenced. Sequencing was performed with immunoSEQ multiplex PCR; in TCRdb, only in-frame clones are kept and a portion is missing. There are 250,000 to 300,000 clones in the sample; approximately 8.1% occur only once, and over 0.8% lies in the top ten. Sequencing was performed on central memory CD4+ T cells from blood. These receptors were collected from a woman between 18 and 30 years old in good health.

This clone was observed at least ten times. The chain links TRBV29-1 to TRBJ1-2; the match to TRBD1 covers 9 bases. The CDR3 totals 14 residues. Germline-derived CDR1 and CDR2 are SQVTM and ANQGSEA. Germline trimming cut 3 bases from V and 8 bases from J; bases unmatched to any gene: 10. CDR3 region: CSVEGQGTPGGYTF. The CDR3 region has the DNA TGCAGCGTTGAGGGACAGGGCACCCCGGGAGGCTACACCTTC.

The chain employs TRBV27 and TRBJ2-3; 10 bases are shared with TRBD1. J lost 4 bases, V lost 4 bases, and 5 bases had no gene match. There are 15 residues in the CDR3. Germline CDR1 is MNHEY and CDR2 is SMNVEV (reference sequence). The CDR3 region is CASSSRDRGPDTQYF. The CDR3 nucleotides are TGTGCCAGCAGTTCCCGGGACAGGGGACCAGATACGCAGTATTTT.

At least ten counts were recorded for this clone. The V gene is TRBV5-4, the J gene TRBJ2-7, with 7 bases that match TRBD1. The germline CDR1 and CDR2 sequences are SGHNT and YYREEE (reference sequence). The CDR3 is 15 amino acids. The ends lost 4 bases at V and 0 bases at J; junction bases unmatched: 7. The CDR3 sequence: CASSPRTGISYEQYF. The CDR3 nucleotides read TGTGCCAGCAGCCCGAGGACAGGCATCTCCTACGAGCAGTACTTC.

The chain has TRBV19 and TRBJ2-3; no clear D gene. The CDR3 is 14 residues long. Per germline, CDR1 LNHDA and CDR2 SQIVND (reference sequence). The V end was cut by 5 bases, the J end by 2 bases, with 11 bases between. Here the CDR3 reads CASSGLTFTDTQYF. CDR3 bases: TGTGCCAGTAGTGGTTTGACTTTCACAGATACGCAGTATTTT.

A few counts support this clone. The chain carries TRBV6-5 and TRBJ1-5; D is undetermined. In germline, CDR1 is MNHEY, CDR2 SVGAGI. The germline V and J ends were trimmed by 6 bases and 1 base, with 13 bases remaining between them. The length of the CDR3 is 15 residues. CDR3 loop: CASRPEIRSNQPQHF. The DNA for the CDR3 is TGTGCCAGCAGACCTGAGATTAGAAGCAATCAGCCCCAGCATTTT.

This chain uses TRBV10-3 with TRBJ2-1, with a weak D call TRBD2 (6 bases). V was shortened by 1 base and J by 8 bases, with 24 bases between the two germline ends. CDR3 size: 18 residues. The germline V gene encodes CDR1 ENHRY and CDR2 SYGVKD. The CDR3 DNA sequence: TGTGCCATCAGTGAGTTCGGACGGGTTGGGGGACTTGAGGATGAGCAGTTCTTC. Encoded protein: CAISEFGRVGGLEDEQFF.

In its sample, this clone was seen a few times. The chain uses TRBV6-6 and TRBJ1-5; TRBD1 might be the D (5 bases). Trimming shortened V by 4 bases and J by 7 bases, and 11 bases separated the two germline ends. The V gene's germline CDR1 is MNHNY and CDR2 SVGAGI (reference sequence). This CDR3 is 13 amino acids long. In nucleotides, the CDR3 is TGTGCCAGCAGTTCGAGTTGGGGGCAGCCCCAGCATTTT. Its translation: CASSSSWGQPQHF.

This clone was counted at least ten times. This chain joins TRBV7-9 and TRBJ2-5, with TRBD2 identical over 12 bases. Germline V CDR1 and CDR2: SEHNR, FQNEAQ (reference sequence). V shed 5 bases, J shed 4 bases, and the junction held 14 bases outside the gene matches. The CDR3 extends over 18 amino acids. The CDR3 here is CASSLDSFGLAGPETQYF. For the CDR3, the DNA is TGTGCCAGCAGCCTTGACAGTTTTGGACTAGCGGGACCAGAGACCCAGTACTTC.

This clone was counted between two and nine times. The V gene is TRBV4-2, the J gene TRBJ1-2; 8 positions match TRBD1. The CDR3 covers 14 residues. The ends lost 4 bases at V and 8 bases at J; junction bases unmatched: 9. Germline V gene lookup returns CDR1 LGHNA and CDR2 YNFKEQ. The CDR3, as DNA: TGTGCCAGCAGCCCCAGGGGGCGAGATGAGGGCTACACCTTC. Encoded protein: CASSPRGRDEGYTF.

This clone was seen at least ten times. The chain is built from TRBV27 and TRBJ1-5; 10 bases match TRBD1. CDR3 size: 15 residues. Trimming cost V 5 bases and J 6 bases; bases outside gene matches: 7. The germline V gene encodes CDR1 MNHEY and CDR2 SMNVEV (reference sequence). CDR3 sequence (DNA): TGTGCCAGCAGTCCGCTGGGACAGGGGCGTCAGCCCCAGCATTTT. It encodes CASSPLGQGRQPQHF.

This clone was observed many times. The chain recombines TRBV19 with TRBJ1-1; D might be TRBD1 (5 bases). Trimming cost V 3 bases and J 3 bases, with 8 bases left between them. Per germline, CDR1 LNHDA and CDR2 SQIVND (reference sequence). CDR3 length: 13 residues. CDR3 in DNA: TGTGCCAGTAGTATTAAAGGGGACACTGAAGCTTTCTTT. Translated: CASSIKGDTEAFF.

This chain joins TRBV9 and TRBJ2-1; TRBD2 matches at 8 bases. After removal of 2 bases from V and 1 base from J, the junction contained 2 bases not matched to a gene. CDR3 length equals 15 residues. Germline loops: CDR1 SGDLS, CDR2 YYNGEE. Written as DNA, the CDR3 is TGTGCCAGCAGCGTCGGCGGGAGGTCCTACAATGAGCAGTTCTTC. Residues: CASSVGGRSYNEQFF.

This chain connects TRBV4-3 to TRBJ1-1; no firm D call. Germline V lookup: CDR1 LGHNA, CDR2 YSLEER. This CDR3 spans 13 amino acids. The germline V and J ends were trimmed by 5 bases and 3 bases, with 10 bases remaining between them. In DNA form, the CDR3 reads TGCGCCAGCAGCGCAGGATTTGACACTGAAGCTTTCTTT. It is translated as CASSAGFDTEAFF.

This sequence joins TRBV27 and TRBJ2-3, with 7 nucleotides matching TRBD1. Germline CDR1 MNHEY, CDR2 SMNVEV (reference sequence). CDR3 size: 14 residues. V shed 10 bases and J 2 bases; nucleotides not matched to a gene: 9. The CDR3 loop reads CATKDRTYTDTQYF. The DNA for the CDR3 is TGTGCCACGAAGGACAGGACCTACACAGATACGCAGTATTTT.

The chain carries TRBV7-9 and TRBJ1-1, with 7 bases that match TRBD1. The V and J ends lost 1 base and 10 bases, in that order; junction bases with no gene match: 12. This CDR3 has 15 amino acids. Germline CDR1 reads SEHNR; CDR2 reads FQNEAQ (reference sequence). CDR3 sequence: CASSLDRGISLGAFF. CDR3 DNA: TGTGCCAGCAGCTTAGACAGGGGCATCTCGCTCGGAGCTTTCTTT.

The V call is TRBV7-2, the J call TRBJ1-6; D unresolved. The V end was cut by 1 base, the J end by 7 bases, with 14 bases between. CDR1 and CDR2 (germline): SGHTA, FQGNSA. This CDR3 has 16 residues. The CDR3 sequence: CASSLEATIGNSPLHF. CDR3 in DNA: TGTGCCAGCAGCTTAGAGGCCACCATAGGAAATTCACCCCTCCACTTT.

A note on this clone: A much larger clone differs by one base, so this may be a read error. Other DNA variants within this sample encode the same CDR3. The chain employs TRBV5-1 and TRBJ1-2; 8 positions agree with TRBD1. After removal of 5 bases from V and 3 bases from J, the junction contained 3 bases not matched to a gene. Germline assignment: CDR1 SGHRS and CDR2 YFSETQ. The CDR3 is made up of 13 amino acids. This CDR3 is CASSPTGDYGYTF. The CDR3 DNA reads TGCGCCAGCAGTCCGACAGGGGACTATGGCTACACCTTC. Filled out from reference TRBV5-1 and TRBJ1-2, the complete variable domain reads KAGVTQTPRYLIKTRGQQVTLSCSPISGHRSVSWYQQTPGQGLQFLFEYFSETQRNKGNFPGRFSGRQFSNSRSEMNVSTLELGDSALYLCASSPTGDYGYTFGSGTRLTVV.

This clone was found a few times. The same CDR3 also results from other DNA sequences found in this sample. The chain uses TRBV30 and TRBJ1-2; D gene unclear. CDR3 length: 12 amino acids. Trimming took off 2 bases at V and 7 bases at J, with 11 bases between the two ends. Germline V CDR1 and CDR2: GTSNPN, SVGIG (reference sequence). The CDR3 region has the DNA TGTGCCTGGAGTCCGGGGTTCGGTGGCTACACCTTC. Its translation: CAWSPGFGGYTF. Full variable domain (outside the CDR3, taken from reference TRBV30 and TRBJ1-2): SQTIHQWPATLVQPVGSPLSLECTVEGTSNPNLYWYRQAAGRGLQLLFYSVGIGQISSEVPQNLSASRPQDRQFILSSKKLLLSDSGFYLCAWSPGFGGYTFGSGTRLTVV.

This sequence joins TRBV19 and TRBJ1-1; 9 nucleotides agree with TRBD1. With 4 bases clipped from V and 7 bases from J, the junction kept 13 bases outside the gene matches. The CDR3 has 16 residues. Per germline, CDR1 LNHDA and CDR2 SQIVND (reference sequence). This chain's CDR3 is CASSSWTGARKGEAFF. The CDR3 DNA reads as TGTGCCAGTAGTAGTTGGACAGGGGCACGAAAGGGTGAAGCTTTCTTT.

The rearrangement joins TRBV7-2 to TRBJ1-2; D is undetermined. Per germline, CDR1 SGHTA and CDR2 FQGNSA. This CDR3 is 14 amino acids long. Trimming took off 0 bases at V and 4 bases at J, with 9 bases between the two ends. The CDR3: CASSLAQSVYGYTF. Here the CDR3 DNA reads TGTGCCAGCAGCTTAGCGCAGTCCGTCTATGGCTACACCTTC. The full variable domain, rest sourced from reference TRBV7-2 and TRBJ1-2, is GAGVSQSPSNKVTEKGKDVELRCDPISGHTALYWYRQSLGQGLEFLIYFQGNSAPDKSGLPSDRFSAERTGGSVSTLTIQRTQQEDSAVYLCASSLAQSVYGYTFGSGTRLTVV.

This clone was seen a handful of times. This chain uses TRBV7-2 with TRBJ1-1; D uncertain. Germline V CDR1 and CDR2: SGHTA, FQGNSA. The CDR3 has 15 amino acids. Trimming pared 2 bases from V and 1 base from J, leaving 11 bases between. In nucleotides, the CDR3 is TGTGCCAGCAGCTTAACGCAGGCCCAGAACACTGAAGCTTTCTTT. It is translated as CASSLTQAQNTEAFF.

This clone was picked up one time. This chain uses TRBV7-6 with TRBJ2-7; D is unclear. The germline gives CDR1 SGHVS, CDR2 FNYEAQ. The CDR3 is made up of 12 amino acids. V was shortened by 5 bases and J by 0 bases, with 5 bases between the two germline ends. CDR3 in DNA: TGTGCCAGCAGCCCCAGCTCCTACGAGCAGTACTTC. It codes for CASSPSSYEQYF.